This entry describes one T cell receptor beta chain. Its specificity is not known. Primers for the PCR totalled 60 Vbeta and 13 Jbeta. The repertoire was sequenced with immunoSEQ multiplex PCR; TCRdb's copy has only in-frame clones and lacks some. The sample consists of fewer than 250,000 clones, nearly 80% of them appearing once. The CDR3 is 16 amino acids. The V and J ends lost 5 bases and 4 bases, in that order; junction bases with no gene match: 6. Germline loops: CDR1 MNHNY, CDR2 SVGAGI (reference sequence). The source of the sample is a study of cytomegalovirus exposure and HLA in healthy donors. Study-level points and caveats: The listing of about 150 TCR beta chains classed them as cytomegalovirus-associated. Relative to equally common others, HLA-associated TCR beta chains showed greater clonal expansion in a later analysis.

The sequence came from a male donor in good health and CMV-seronegative. The material sequenced was PBMCs. V usage is TRBV6-6 and J usage is TRBJ2-3; 13 bases agree with TRBD2. This CDR3 reads CASSQGTSGVADTQYF. CDR3 bases: TGTGCCAGCAGTCAGGGGACTAGCGGGGTCGCAGATACGCAGTATTTT.